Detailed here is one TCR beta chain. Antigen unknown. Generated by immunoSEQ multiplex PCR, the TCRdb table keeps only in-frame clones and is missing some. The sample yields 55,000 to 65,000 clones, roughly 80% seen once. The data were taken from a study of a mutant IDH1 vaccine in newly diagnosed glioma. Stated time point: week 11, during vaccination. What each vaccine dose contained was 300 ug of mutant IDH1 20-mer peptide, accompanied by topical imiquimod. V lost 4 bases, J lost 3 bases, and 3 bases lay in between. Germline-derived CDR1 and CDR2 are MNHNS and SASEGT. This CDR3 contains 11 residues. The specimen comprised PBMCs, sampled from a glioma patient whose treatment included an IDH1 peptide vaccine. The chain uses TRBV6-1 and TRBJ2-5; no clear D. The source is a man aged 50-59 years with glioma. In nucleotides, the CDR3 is TGTGCCAGCAGTGTAGAAGAGACCCAGTACTTC. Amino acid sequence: CASSVEETQYF.